The clone carrying this T cell receptor beta chain has a single count. As yet, its antigen is unknown. This record comes from a study of T cell repertoires in ileal Crohn's disease. Broader study findings: All patients with clonality above 26.8% had endoscopic recurrence.

CDR1 is LNHDA and CDR2 is SQIVND in the germline V gene (reference sequence). The CDR3 runs 16 residues. The germline V and J ends were trimmed by 0 bases and 3 bases, with 14 bases remaining between them. This table comes from immunoSEQ multiplex PCR, and its TCRdb copy is limited to in-frame clones, with some not included. The repertoire holds a few thousand clones, approximately 65% seen once, with around an eighth in the top ten. This TCR came from an adult with Crohn's disease. Sequencing was done on a sample of ileal tissue. The V gene is TRBV19, the J gene TRBJ1-1, with a possible D match to TRBD1 (5 bases). Here the CDR3 reads CASSIDAAGWYTEAFF. CDR3 sequence (DNA): TGTGCCAGTAGTATAGATGCGGCAGGGTGGTACACTGAAGCTTTCTTT.